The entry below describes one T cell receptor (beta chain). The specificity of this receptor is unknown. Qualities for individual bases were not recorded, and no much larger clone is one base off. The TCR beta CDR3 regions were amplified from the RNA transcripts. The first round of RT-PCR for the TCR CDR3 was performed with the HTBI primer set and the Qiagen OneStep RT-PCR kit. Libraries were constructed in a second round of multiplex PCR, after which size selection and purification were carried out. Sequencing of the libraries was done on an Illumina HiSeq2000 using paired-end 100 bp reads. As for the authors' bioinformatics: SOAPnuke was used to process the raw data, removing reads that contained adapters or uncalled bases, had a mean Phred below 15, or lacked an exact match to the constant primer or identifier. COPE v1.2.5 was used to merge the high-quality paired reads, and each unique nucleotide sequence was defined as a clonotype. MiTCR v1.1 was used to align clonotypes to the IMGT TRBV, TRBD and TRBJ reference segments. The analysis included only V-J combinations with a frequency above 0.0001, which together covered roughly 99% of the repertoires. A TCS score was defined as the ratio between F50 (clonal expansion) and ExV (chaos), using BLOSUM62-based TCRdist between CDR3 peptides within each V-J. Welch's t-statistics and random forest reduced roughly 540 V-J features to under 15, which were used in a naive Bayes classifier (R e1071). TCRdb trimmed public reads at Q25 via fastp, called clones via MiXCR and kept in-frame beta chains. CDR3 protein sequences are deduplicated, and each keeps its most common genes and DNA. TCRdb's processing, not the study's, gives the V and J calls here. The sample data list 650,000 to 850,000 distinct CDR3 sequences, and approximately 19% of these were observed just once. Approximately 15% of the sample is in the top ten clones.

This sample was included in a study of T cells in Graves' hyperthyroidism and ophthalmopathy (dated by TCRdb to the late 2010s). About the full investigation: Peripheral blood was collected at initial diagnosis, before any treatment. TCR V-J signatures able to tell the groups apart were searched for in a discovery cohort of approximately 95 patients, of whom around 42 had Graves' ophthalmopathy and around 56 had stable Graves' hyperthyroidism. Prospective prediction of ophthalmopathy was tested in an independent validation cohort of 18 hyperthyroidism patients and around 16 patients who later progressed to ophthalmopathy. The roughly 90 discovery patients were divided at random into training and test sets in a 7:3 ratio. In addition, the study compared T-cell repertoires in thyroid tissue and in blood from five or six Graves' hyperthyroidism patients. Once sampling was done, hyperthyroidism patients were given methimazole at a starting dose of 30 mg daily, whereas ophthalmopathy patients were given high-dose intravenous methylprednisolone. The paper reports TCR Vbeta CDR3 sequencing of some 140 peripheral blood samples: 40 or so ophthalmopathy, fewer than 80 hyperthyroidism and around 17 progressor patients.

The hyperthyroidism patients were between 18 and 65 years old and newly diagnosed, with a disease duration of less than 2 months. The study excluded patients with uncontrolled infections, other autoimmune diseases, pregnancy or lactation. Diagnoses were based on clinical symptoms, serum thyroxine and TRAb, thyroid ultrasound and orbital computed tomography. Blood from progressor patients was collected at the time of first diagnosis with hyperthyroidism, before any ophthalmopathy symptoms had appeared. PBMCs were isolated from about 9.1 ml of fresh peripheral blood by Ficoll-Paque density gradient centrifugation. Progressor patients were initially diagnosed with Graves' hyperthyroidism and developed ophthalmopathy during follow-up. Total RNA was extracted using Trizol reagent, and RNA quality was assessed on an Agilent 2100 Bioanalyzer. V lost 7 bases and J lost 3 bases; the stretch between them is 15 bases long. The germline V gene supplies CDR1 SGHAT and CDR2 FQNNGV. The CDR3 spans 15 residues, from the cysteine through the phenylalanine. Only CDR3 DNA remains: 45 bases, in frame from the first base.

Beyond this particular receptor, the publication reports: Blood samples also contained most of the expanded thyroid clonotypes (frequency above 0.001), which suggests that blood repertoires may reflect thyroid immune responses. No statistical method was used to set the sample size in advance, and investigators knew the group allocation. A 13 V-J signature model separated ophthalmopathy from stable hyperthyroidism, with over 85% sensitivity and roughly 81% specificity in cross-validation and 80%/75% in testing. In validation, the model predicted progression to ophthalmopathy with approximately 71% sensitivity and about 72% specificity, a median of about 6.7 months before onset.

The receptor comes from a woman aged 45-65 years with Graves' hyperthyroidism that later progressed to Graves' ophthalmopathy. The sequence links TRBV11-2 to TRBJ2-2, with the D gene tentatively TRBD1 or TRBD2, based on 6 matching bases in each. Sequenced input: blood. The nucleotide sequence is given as TGTGCCAGCATCTATACTGGGGGGCACACCGGGGAGCTGTTTTTT. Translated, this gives CASIYTGGHTGELFF.